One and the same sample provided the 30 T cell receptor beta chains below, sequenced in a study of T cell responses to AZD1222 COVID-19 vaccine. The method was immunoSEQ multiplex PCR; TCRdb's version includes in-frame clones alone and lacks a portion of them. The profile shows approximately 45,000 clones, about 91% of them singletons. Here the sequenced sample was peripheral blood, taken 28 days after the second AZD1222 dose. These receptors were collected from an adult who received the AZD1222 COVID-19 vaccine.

Here the CDR3 DNA reads TGTGCCAGCAGCTTAGTAGTGGATTCACCCCTCCACTTT. Translated: CASSLVVDSPLHF. The chain carries TRBV7-9 and TRBJ1-6; no clear D. Trimming took 1 base from V and 8 from J, leaving 6 bases between them. Germline CDR1 is SEHNR and CDR2 is FQNEAQ (reference sequence). This CDR3 spans 13 amino acids.

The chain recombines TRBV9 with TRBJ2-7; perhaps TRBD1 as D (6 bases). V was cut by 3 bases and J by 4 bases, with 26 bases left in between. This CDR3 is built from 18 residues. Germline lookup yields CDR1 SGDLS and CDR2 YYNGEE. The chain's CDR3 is CASSGAGPGGTRLYEQYF. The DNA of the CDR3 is TGTGCCAGCAGCGGGGCAGGGCCTGGGGGCACCCGACTGTACGAGCAGTACTTC. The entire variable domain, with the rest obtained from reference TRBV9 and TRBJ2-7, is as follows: DSGVTQTPKHLITATGQRVTLRCSPRSGDLSVYWYQQSLDQGLQFLIQYYNGEERAKGNILERFSAQQFPDLHSELNLSSLELGDSALYFCASSGAGPGGTRLYEQYFGPGTRLTVT.

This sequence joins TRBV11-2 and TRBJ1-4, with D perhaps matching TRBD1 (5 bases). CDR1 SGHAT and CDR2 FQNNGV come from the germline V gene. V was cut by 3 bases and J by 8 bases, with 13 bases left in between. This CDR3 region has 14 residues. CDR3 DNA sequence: TGTGCCAGCAGCTTTGGGACGGGGGACGAAAAACTGTTTTTT. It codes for CASSFGTGDEKLFF.

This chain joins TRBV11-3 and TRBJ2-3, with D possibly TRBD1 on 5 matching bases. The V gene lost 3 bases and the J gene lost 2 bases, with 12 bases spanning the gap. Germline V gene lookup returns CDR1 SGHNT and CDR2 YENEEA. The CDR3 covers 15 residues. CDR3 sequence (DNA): TGTGCCAGCAGCTTGGGTACCAGGGCCACAGATACGCAGTATTTT. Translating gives CASSLGTRATDTQYF.

CDR3 nucleotide sequence: TGTGCCAGCAGCTTGAGTCGGCCATATGGCTACACCTTC. It specifies CASSLSRPYGYTF. The chain combines TRBV7-2 with TRBJ1-2; D unclear. The V and J ends lost 3 bases and 5 bases respectively, with 10 bases between them. CDR1 is SGHTA, CDR2 FQGNSA, per germline. The CDR3 spans 13 residues.

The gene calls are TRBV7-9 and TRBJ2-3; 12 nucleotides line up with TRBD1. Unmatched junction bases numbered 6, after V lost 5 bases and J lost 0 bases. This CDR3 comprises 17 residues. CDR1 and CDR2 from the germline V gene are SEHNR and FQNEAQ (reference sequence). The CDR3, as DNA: TGTGCCAGCAGCCCGGGACAGGGGGCTGCTAGCACAGATACGCAGTATTTT. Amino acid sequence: CASSPGQGAASTDTQYF.

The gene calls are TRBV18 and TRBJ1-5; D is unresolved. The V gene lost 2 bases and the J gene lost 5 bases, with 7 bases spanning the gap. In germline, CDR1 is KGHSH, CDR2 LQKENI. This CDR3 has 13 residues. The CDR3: CASSPTLDQPQHF. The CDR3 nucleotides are TGTGCCAGCTCACCAACCTTGGATCAGCCCCAGCATTTT.

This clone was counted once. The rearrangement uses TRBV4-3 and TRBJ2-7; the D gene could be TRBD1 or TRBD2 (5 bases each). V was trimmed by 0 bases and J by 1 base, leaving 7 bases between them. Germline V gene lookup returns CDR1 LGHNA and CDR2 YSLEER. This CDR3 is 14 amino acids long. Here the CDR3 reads CASSQEGESYEQYF. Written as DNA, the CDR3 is TGCGCCAGCAGCCAAGAAGGGGAGTCCTACGAGCAGTACTTC.

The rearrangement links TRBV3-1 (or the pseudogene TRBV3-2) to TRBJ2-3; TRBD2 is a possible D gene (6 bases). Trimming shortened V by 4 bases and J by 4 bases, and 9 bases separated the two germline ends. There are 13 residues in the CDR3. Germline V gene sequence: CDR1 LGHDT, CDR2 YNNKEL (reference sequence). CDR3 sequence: CASSRTGADTQYF. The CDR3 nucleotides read TGTGCCAGCAGCCGGACGGGGGCAGATACGCAGTATTTT.

The CDR3 sequence: CASSLPTSGSVEQFF. The CDR3 DNA sequence: TGTGCCAGCAGCCTACCCACTAGCGGGAGTGTTGAGCAGTTCTTC. The chain employs TRBV11-2 and TRBJ2-1, with 11 positions matching TRBD2. After removal of 5 bases from V and 9 bases from J, the junction contained 9 bases not matched to a gene. This CDR3 has 15 residues. CDR1 is SGHAT and CDR2 is FQNNGV in the germline V gene.

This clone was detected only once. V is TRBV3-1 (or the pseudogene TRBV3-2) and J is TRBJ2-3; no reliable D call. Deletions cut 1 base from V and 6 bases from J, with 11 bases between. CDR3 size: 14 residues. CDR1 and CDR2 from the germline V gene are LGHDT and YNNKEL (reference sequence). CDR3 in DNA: TGTGCCAGCAGCCAAGTCGACCCGCGGGATACGCAGTATTTT. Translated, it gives CASSQVDPRDTQYF.

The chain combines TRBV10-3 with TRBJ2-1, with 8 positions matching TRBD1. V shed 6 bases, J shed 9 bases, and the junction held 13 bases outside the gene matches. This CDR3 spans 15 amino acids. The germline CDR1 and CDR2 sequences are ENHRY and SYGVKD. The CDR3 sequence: CAISSLGQGSVEQFF. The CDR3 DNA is TGTGCCATCAGCTCTTTAGGACAGGGATCCGTTGAGCAGTTCTTC.

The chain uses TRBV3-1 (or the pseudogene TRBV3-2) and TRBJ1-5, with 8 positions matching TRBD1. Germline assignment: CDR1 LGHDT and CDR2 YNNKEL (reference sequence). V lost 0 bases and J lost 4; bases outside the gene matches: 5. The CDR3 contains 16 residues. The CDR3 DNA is TGTGCCAGCAGCCAAGATTCAACAGGGGGAAATCAGCCCCAGCATTTT. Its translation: CASSQDSTGGNQPQHF.

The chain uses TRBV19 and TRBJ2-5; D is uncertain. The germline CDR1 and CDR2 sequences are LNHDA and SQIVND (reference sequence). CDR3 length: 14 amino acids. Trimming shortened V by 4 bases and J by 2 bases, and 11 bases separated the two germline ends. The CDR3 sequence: CASSTSTVQETQYF. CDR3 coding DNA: TGTGCCAGTAGTACTTCGACGGTTCAAGAGACCCAGTACTTC.

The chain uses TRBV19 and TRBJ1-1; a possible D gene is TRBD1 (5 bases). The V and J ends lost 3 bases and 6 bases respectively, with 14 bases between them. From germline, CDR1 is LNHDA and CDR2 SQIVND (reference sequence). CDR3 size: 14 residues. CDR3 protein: CASSIKEGTAEAFF. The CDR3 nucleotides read TGTGCCAGTAGTATTAAGGAGGGGACGGCTGAAGCTTTCTTT.

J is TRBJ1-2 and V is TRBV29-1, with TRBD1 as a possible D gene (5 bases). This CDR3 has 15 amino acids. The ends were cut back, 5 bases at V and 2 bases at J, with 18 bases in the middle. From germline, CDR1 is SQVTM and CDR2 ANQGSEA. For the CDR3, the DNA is TGCAGCGTTCCTACGGGGCCGGGGGGGAACTATGGCTACACCTTC. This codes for CSVPTGPGGNYGYTF. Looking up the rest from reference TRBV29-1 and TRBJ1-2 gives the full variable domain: SAVISQKPSRDICQRGTSLTIQCQVDSQVTMMFWYRQQPGQSLTLIATANQGSEATYESGFVIDKFPISRPNLTFSTLTVSNMSPEDSSIYLCSVPTGPGGNYGYTFGSGTRLTVV.

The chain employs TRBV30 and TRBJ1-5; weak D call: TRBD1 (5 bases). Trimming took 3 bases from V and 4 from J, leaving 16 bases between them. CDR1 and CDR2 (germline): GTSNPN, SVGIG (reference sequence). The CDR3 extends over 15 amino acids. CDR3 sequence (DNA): TGTGCCTGGAGCAGACCCGGGACCGAAAATCAGCCCCAGCATTTT. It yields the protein CAWSRPGTENQPQHF.

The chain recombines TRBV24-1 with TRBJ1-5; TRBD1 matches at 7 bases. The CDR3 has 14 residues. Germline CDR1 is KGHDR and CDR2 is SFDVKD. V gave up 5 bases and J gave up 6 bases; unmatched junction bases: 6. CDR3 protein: CATSVDRESQPQHF. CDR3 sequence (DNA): TGTGCCACCAGTGTAGACAGGGAGAGTCAGCCCCAGCATTTT.

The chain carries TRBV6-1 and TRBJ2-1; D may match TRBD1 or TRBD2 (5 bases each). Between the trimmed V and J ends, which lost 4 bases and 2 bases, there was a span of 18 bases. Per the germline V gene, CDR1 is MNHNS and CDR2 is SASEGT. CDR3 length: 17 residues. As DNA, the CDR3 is TGTGCCAGCAGTGGTCGCGGGCAGGGAAAAGCCTACAATGAGCAGTTCTTC. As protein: CASSGRGQGKAYNEQFF.

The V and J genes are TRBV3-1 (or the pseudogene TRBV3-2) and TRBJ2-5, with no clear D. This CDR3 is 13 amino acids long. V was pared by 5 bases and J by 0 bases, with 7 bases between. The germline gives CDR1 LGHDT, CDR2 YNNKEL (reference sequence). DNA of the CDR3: TGTGCCAGCAGCGCAATGGACCAAGAGACCCAGTACTTC. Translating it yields CASSAMDQETQYF.

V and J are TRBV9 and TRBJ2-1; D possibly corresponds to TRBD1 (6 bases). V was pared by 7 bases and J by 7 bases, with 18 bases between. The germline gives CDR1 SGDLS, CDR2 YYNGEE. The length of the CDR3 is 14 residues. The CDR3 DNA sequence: TGTGCCAGCTCCCCCGGGACATGGAAGAATGAGCAGTTCTTC. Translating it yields CASSPGTWKNEQFF.

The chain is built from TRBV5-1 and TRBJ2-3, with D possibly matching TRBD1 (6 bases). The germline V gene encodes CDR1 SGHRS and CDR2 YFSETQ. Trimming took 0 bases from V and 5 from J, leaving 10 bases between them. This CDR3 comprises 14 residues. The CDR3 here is CASSLGGGGDTQYF. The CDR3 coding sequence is TGCGCCAGCAGCTTGGGTGGGGGCGGAGATACGCAGTATTTT.

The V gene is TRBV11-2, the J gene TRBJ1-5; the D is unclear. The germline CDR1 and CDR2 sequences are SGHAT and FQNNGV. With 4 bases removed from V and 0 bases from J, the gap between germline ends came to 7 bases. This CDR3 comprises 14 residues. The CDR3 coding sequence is TGTGCCAGCAGCTATGGGTATAGCAATCAGCCCCAGCATTTT. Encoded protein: CASSYGYSNQPQHF.

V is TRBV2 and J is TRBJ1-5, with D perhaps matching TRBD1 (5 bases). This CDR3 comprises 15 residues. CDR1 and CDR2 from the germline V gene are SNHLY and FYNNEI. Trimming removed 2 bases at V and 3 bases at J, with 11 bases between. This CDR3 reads CASSEQGIPNQPQHF. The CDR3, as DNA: TGTGCCAGCAGTGAACAGGGAATTCCCAATCAGCCCCAGCATTTT. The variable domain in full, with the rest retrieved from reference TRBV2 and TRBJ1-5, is EPEVTQTPSHQVTQMGQEVILRCVPISNHLYFYWYRQILGQKVEFLVSFYNNEISEKSEIFDDQFSVERPDGSNFTLKIRSTKLEDSAMYFCASSEQGIPNQPQHFGDGTRLSIL.

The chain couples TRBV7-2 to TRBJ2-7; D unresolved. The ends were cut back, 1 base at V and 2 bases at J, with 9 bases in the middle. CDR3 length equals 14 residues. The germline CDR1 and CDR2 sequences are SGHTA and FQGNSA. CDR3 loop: CASSLEIPPYEQYF. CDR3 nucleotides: TGTGCCAGCAGCTTAGAAATCCCCCCCTACGAGCAGTACTTC. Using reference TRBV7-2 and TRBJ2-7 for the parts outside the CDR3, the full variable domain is GAGVSQSPSNKVTEKGKDVELRCDPISGHTALYWYRQSLGQGLEFLIYFQGNSAPDKSGLPSDRFSAERTGGSVSTLTIQRTQQEDSAVYLCASSLEIPPYEQYFGPGTRLTVT.

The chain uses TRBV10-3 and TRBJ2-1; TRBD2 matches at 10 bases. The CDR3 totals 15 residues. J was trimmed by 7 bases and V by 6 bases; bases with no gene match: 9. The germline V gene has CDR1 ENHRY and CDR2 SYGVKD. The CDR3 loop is CAISLSTSGTNEQFF. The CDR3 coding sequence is TGTGCCATCAGCCTAAGCACTAGCGGGACTAATGAGCAGTTCTTC.

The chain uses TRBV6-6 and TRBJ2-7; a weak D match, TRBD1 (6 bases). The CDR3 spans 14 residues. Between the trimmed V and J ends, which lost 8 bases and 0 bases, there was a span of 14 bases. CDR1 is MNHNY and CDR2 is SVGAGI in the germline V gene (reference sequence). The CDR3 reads CASERGGSSYEQYF. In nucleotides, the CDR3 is TGTGCCAGCGAGAGAGGGGGATCCTCCTACGAGCAGTACTTC.

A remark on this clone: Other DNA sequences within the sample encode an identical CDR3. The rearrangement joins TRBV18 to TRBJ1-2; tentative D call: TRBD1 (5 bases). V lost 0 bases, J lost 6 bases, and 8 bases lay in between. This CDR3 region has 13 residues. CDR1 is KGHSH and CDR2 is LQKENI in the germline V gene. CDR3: CASSPPGVHGYTF. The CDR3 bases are TGTGCCAGCTCACCACCGGGGGTTCATGGCTACACCTTC. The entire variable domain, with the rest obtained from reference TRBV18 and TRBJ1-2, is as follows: NAGVMQNPRHLVRRRGQEARLRCSPMKGHSHVYWYRQLPEEGLKFMVYLQKENIIDESGMPKERFSAEFPKEGPSILRIQQVVRGDSAAYFCASSPPGVHGYTFGSGTRLTVV.

The CDR3 coding sequence is TGCAGCGTTGGTACAGGGGCAAGTGGCTACACCTTC. Translating gives CSVGTGASGYTF. The J gene is TRBJ1-2, the V gene TRBV29-1; 7 nucleotides agree with TRBD1. The CDR3 loop spans 12 amino acids. Germline assignment: CDR1 SQVTM and CDR2 ANQGSEA. With 4 bases clipped from V and 7 bases from J, the junction kept 6 bases outside the gene matches.

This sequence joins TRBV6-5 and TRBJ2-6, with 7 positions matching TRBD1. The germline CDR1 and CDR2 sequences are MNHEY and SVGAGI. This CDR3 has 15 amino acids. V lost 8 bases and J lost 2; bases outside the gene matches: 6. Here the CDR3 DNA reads TGTGCCAGCCAAGGGACAGCCGCTGGGGCCAACGTCCTGACTTTC. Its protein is CASQGTAAGANVLTF.